The 18 T cell receptor beta chains presented below share a single source sample, sequenced in a study of OX40 agonist ivuxolimab in advanced cancers. The method was immunoSEQ multiplex PCR; TCRdb's version includes in-frame clones alone and lacks a portion of them. The profile shows tens of thousands of clones, roughly nine tenths of them singletons. The sequencing here drew on CD4+ or CD8+ T cells sorted from blood, taken in a trial of the OX40 agonist ivuxolimab. Source of these receptors: an adult with an advanced solid tumor such as melanoma, head and neck, liver or kidney cancer.

The V gene is TRBV30, the J gene TRBJ1-3; D unclear. CDR3 length: 12 residues. Trimming removed 4 bases at V and 3 bases at J, with 7 bases between. Germline assignment: CDR1 GTSNPN and CDR2 SVGIG (reference sequence). The CDR3 bases are TGTGCCTGGATGAAGGTTGGAAACACCATATATTTT. Amino acids: CAWMKVGNTIYF.

The chain links TRBV6-4 to TRBJ2-3, with TRBD2 identical over 11 bases. The CDR3 has 16 amino acids. CDR1 and CDR2 (germline): MRHNA, SNTAGT. Germline trimming cut 0 bases from V and 2 bases from J; bases unmatched to any gene: 1. In nucleotides, the CDR3 is TGTGCCAGCAGTGACTCTAGCGGGGGGGCCACAGATACGCAGTATTTT. Translation: CASSDSSGGATDTQYF.

The V call is TRBV11-2, the J call TRBJ1-5; no clear D. The germline V gene encodes CDR1 SGHAT and CDR2 FQNNGV. V dropped 5 bases and J dropped 5 bases, with 10 bases sitting between them. The CDR3 extends over 13 amino acids. CDR3 DNA sequence: TGTGCCAGCAGCCTAGGTGTGTATCAGCCCCAGCATTTT. Its protein is CASSLGVYQPQHF.

The rearrangement uses TRBV27 and TRBJ1-1, with 10 bases matching TRBD1. Germline CDR1 MNHEY, CDR2 SMNVEV (reference sequence). Losses at the gene ends were 8 bases for V and 9 bases for J; bases not matched to a gene: 3. The CDR3 extends over 11 amino acids. The CDR3 loop is CASRTGGKAFF. DNA of the CDR3: TGTGCCAGCCGGACAGGGGGGAAAGCTTTCTTT.

This clone showed up just once. The J gene is TRBJ1-2, the V gene TRBV13, with TRBD1 identical over 9 bases. The CDR3 contains 16 residues. V lost 1 base to trimming and J lost 4 bases; unmatched junction nucleotides: 7. CDR1 PRHDT and CDR2 FYEKMQ come from the germline V gene (reference sequence). CDR3 protein: CASSLVRGTGSYGYTF. CDR3 coding DNA: TGTGCCAGCAGCTTAGTAAGGGGGACAGGGTCCTATGGCTACACCTTC.

This sequence joins TRBV2 and TRBJ1-2, with a tentative D call TRBD1 (5 bases). The V end lost 6 bases, the J end lost 1 base, and 12 bases lay between the germline ends. Per germline, CDR1 SNHLY and CDR2 FYNNEI. The CDR3 consists of 14 residues. CDR3: CASRPSTDNYGYTF. Here the CDR3 DNA reads TGTGCCAGCAGACCCTCGACAGATAACTATGGCTACACCTTC.

This clone appeared once. V is TRBV6-5 and J is TRBJ1-2; D remains ambiguous. CDR1 and CDR2 from the germline V gene are MNHEY and SVGAGI. With 4 bases removed from V and 4 bases from J, the gap between germline ends came to 16 bases. This CDR3 is built from 15 residues. CDR3: CASSLDVGFGYGYTF. CDR3 in DNA: TGTGCCAGCAGTTTAGACGTAGGATTTGGCTATGGCTACACCTTC.

The CDR3 here is CASTRGTGSNQPQHF. The DNA for the CDR3 is TGTGCCAGCACGCGCGGGACGGGTAGCAATCAGCCCCAGCATTTT. The J gene is TRBJ1-5, the V gene TRBV2, with a weak D call TRBD1 (5 bases). The germline V gene has CDR1 SNHLY and CDR2 FYNNEI. V was pared by 7 bases and J by 0 bases, with 13 bases between. The CDR3 runs to 15 residues.

The rearrangement links TRBV6-5 to TRBJ2-7; the match to TRBD1 covers 11 bases. The germline V gene has CDR1 MNHEY and CDR2 SVGAGI. V lost 6 bases to trimming and J lost 4 bases; unmatched junction nucleotides: 5. This CDR3 spans 14 amino acids. The CDR3 loop reads CASRGQGGAYEQYF. As DNA, the CDR3 is TGTGCCAGCAGGGGACAGGGGGGTGCGTACGAGCAGTACTTC.

The chain combines TRBV28 with TRBJ2-7, with TRBD2 identical over 8 bases. V trimming: 1 base; J trimming: 0 bases; junction bases outside the gene matches: 2. Germline CDR1 MDHEN, CDR2 SYDVKM. The CDR3 is 15 residues long. The CDR3 protein is CASSLFSGVSYEQYF. The CDR3 DNA sequence: TGTGCCAGCAGTTTATTTAGCGGGGTCTCCTACGAGCAGTACTTC.

Worth noting for this clone: Other nucleotide sequences from this sample produce the same CDR3. The gene calls are TRBV9 and TRBJ2-3; D call uncertain. V lost 0 bases, J lost 2 bases, and 4 bases lay in between. CDR3 length: 13 residues. Germline CDR1 SGDLS, CDR2 YYNGEE. Written as DNA, the CDR3 is TGTGCCAGCAGCGTAGGATACACAGATACGCAGTATTTT. Residues: CASSVGYTDTQYF. Filled out from reference TRBV9 and TRBJ2-3, the complete variable domain reads DSGVTQTPKHLITATGQRVTLRCSPRSGDLSVYWYQQSLDQGLQFLIQYYNGEERAKGNILERFSAQQFPDLHSELNLSSLELGDSALYFCASSVGYTDTQYFGPGTRLTVL.

The V call is TRBV30, the J call TRBJ2-2; weak D call: TRBD1 (6 bases). Trimming pared 5 bases from V and 5 bases from J, leaving 12 bases between. The germline CDR1 and CDR2 sequences are GTSNPN and SVGIG (reference sequence). CDR3 length: 13 residues. The CDR3 sequence is CAWGGEQTGELFF. Written as DNA, the CDR3 is TGTGCCTGGGGGGGCGAACAAACCGGGGAGCTGTTTTTT.

CDR3 nucleotide sequence: TGTGCCAGCAGCGTAAGTATTTTTTCATCTGGGGCCAACGTCCTGACTTTC. Its protein product is CASSVSIFSSGANVLTF. The V call is TRBV9, the J call TRBJ2-6; D ambiguous. Germline lookup yields CDR1 SGDLS and CDR2 YYNGEE. The V and J ends lost 1 base and 1 base respectively, with 12 bases between them. The CDR3 consists of 17 residues.

The chain carries TRBV5-4 and TRBJ2-3; D is possibly TRBD1 or TRBD2 (5 bases each). From germline, CDR1 is SGHNT and CDR2 YYREEE (reference sequence). Trimming took 4 bases from V and 2 from J, leaving 14 bases between them. The CDR3 consists of 15 residues. CDR3: CASSARGGVTDTQYF. The CDR3 DNA reads TGTGCCAGCAGCGCGAGGGGCGGAGTCACAGATACGCAGTATTTT.

The rearrangement uses TRBV6-5 and TRBJ2-7; D is ambiguous. Per the germline V gene, CDR1 is MNHEY and CDR2 is SVGAGI. This CDR3 spans 14 amino acids. The V gene lost 2 bases and the J gene lost 1 base, with 9 bases spanning the gap. CDR3 DNA: TGTGCCAGCAGTTACGCAGGCCCGTCCTACGAGCAGTACTTC. It translates to CASSYAGPSYEQYF.

The rearrangement joins TRBV30 to TRBJ2-3; no clear D gene. Germline V gene sequence: CDR1 GTSNPN, CDR2 SVGIG (reference sequence). The CDR3 has 12 residues. Trimming stripped 1 base from V and 4 bases from J, with 6 bases between. The CDR3 protein is CAWSGDSDTQYF. In DNA, the CDR3 is TGTGCCTGGAGTGGGGATTCAGATACGCAGTATTTT.

The chain is built from TRBV6-5 and TRBJ2-3; 7 positions match TRBD1. The length of the CDR3 is 15 residues. Germline V CDR1 and CDR2: MNHEY, SVGAGI. Unmatched junction bases numbered 12, after V lost 6 bases and J lost 6 bases. The CDR3 reads CASRPGTVDLDTQYF. CDR3 in DNA: TGTGCCAGCAGGCCCGGGACAGTAGATCTGGATACGCAGTATTTT.

The chain combines TRBV6-5 with TRBJ1-2; possible D gene TRBD1, 5 bases. This CDR3 is built from 15 residues. Germline V gene data show CDR1 as MNHEY and CDR2 as SVGAGI. The V end was cut by 0 bases, the J end by 8 bases, with 16 bases between. Written as DNA, the CDR3 is TGTGCCAGCAGTTACTCGATGGGACTCGAGGGGGGCTACACCTTC. The encoded protein is CASSYSMGLEGGYTF.